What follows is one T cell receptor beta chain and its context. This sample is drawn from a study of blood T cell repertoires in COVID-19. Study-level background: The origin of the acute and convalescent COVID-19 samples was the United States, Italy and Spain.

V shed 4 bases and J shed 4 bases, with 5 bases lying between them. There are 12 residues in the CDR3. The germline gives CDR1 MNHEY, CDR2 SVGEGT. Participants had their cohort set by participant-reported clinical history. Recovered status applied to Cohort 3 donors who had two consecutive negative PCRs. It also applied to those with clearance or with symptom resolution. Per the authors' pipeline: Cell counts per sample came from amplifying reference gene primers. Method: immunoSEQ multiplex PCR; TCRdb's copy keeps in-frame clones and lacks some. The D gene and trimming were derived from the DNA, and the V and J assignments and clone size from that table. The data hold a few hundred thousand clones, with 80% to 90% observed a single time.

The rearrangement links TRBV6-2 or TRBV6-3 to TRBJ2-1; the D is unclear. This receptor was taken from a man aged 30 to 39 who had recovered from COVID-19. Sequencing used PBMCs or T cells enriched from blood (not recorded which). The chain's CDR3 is CASSLRYNEQFF. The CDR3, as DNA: TGTGCCAGCAGTTTGCGATACAATGAGCAGTTCTTC.